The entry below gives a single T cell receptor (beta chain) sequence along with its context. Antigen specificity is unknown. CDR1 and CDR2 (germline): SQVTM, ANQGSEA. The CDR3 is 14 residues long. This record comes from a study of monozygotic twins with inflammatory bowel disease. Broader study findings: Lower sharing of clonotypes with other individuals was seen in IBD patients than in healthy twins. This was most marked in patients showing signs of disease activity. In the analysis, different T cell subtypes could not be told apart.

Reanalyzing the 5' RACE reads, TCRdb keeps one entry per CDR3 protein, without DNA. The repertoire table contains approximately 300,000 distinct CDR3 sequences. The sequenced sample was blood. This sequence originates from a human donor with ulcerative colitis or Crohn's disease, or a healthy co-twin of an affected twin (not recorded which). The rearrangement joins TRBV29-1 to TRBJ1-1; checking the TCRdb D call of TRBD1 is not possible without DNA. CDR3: CSVEWGWVGTEAFF.